This entry describes one T cell receptor (beta chain). Its antigen is still unknown. No base qualities exist here, and no much larger clone lies one base off it. The collaborating institutions used their own protocols to collect whole blood in K2EDTA tubes. For TCRbeta analysis, collaborator samples were shipped as frozen whole blood, as isolated PBMCs, or as DNA extracted from either sample type. This sample was taken from a study of blood T cell repertoires in COVID-19 (dated by TCRdb to the early 2020s). At the level of the whole study: Samples covering the acute and convalescent phases of COVID-19 were provided by collaborators in the United States, Italy and Spain. The samples were drawn from the first 160 participants of the ongoing ImmuneRACE study and from 1,254 subjects provided by 6 global collaborators. Subjects who had been exposed to COVID-19, were actively infected with it, or had recovered from it provided the deeply sampled blood TCRbeta repertoires that made up the dataset. The material from the prospective study consisted of cDNA or gDNA derived from T cells, B-cell-depleted T cells, or PBMCs. A de-identified subject ID, COVID-19 status, age in years and sex were almost always included in the sample metadata. The repertoires were released in a freely available public database intended as a resource for research on the immune response to SARS-CoV-2. Where available, HLA class I and class II types were obtained from metadata supplied by the sample provider rather than from assay-based typing.

The immunoSEQ Assay, a bias-controlled multiplex PCR, was used to amplify TCRbeta CDR3 regions from genomic DNA. The published analysis was carried out like this. The number of nucleated cells in each sample was estimated by amplification of reference gene primers within the assay. To quantify the absolute abundance of each unique TCRbeta CDR3 rearrangement, sequence reads were collapsed and filtered. For each sample, productive Simpson clonality was calculated as the square root of Simpson's diversity index over productive rearrangements. TCRdb took this table from immuneACCESS and kept in-frame rearrangements with V and J called. Such tables lack part of the clones; where checked against another copy, unresolved V genes explain under half of the gap, and the rest is unexplained. The D gene and trimming were derived from the DNA, and the V and J assignments and clone size from that table. The sample table holds 70,000 to 100,000 clones, of which 75% to 90% were seen once. The ten largest clonotypes hold approximately 12% of the sample.

Points the paper makes about the study in general: How much clinical and demographic metadata was included differed by source and by participant, and the metadata was provided uncurated.

CDR1 and CDR2 are drawn from the germline V gene: MRHNA, SNTAGT. Ends trimmed: V by 4 bases, J by 6 bases; bases unmatched to a gene: 2. The CDR3 covers 15 residues, taking in both the cysteine and the phenylalanine. The only DNA kept is the CDR3, 45 bases in frame from the first base. The sample taken for sequencing was peripheral blood. This sequence was found in a human donor in a cohort sampled during active COVID-19. The chain joins TRBV6-4 to TRBJ2-2; TRBD2 lines up with 13 middle nucleotides. CDR3 region: CASSGGTSGAGELFF. The DNA sequence is given as TGTGCCAGCAGTGGAGGGACTAGCGGGGCCGGGGAGCTGTTTTTT.